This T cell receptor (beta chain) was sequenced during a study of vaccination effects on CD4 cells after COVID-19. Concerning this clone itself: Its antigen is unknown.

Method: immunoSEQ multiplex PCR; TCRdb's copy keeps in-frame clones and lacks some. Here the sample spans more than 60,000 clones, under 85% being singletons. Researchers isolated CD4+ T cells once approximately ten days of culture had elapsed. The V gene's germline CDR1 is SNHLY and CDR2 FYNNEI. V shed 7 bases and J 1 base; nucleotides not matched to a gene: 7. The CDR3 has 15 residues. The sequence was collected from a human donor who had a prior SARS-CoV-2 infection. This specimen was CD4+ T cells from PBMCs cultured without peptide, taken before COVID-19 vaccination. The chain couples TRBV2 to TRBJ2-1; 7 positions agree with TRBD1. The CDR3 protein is CASTNQQGSYNEQFF. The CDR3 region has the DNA TGTGCCAGCACTAACCAACAGGGGTCCTACAATGAGCAGTTCTTC.